This T cell receptor beta chain came from a study of OX40 agonist ivuxolimab in advanced cancers. Study-wide context: At 0.01 to 10 mg/kg, ivuxolimab was administered intravenously to patients every 2 weeks.

Enrollment shut out patients with autoimmune disease history or systemic immunosuppression. Blood sampling was done at baseline, cycle 4 day 1, and cycle 7 day 1. Overall study results and limits: Expanded clones belonging to CD8+ T cells outnumbered, on average, those of CD4+.

V lost 10 bases, J lost 2 bases, and 8 bases stayed unmatched. The CDR3 totals 13 residues. Germline V lookup: CDR1 MNHNS, CDR2 SASEGT. On this clone itself: The antigen is undetermined.

Clones were read by immunoSEQ multiplex PCR, and TCRdb kept only the in-frame ones, dropping some. The repertoire holds tens of thousands of clones, with around 79% as singletons. The sample here was CD4+ or CD8+ T cells sorted from blood, taken in a trial of the OX40 agonist ivuxolimab. This TCR came from an adult with an advanced solid tumor such as melanoma, head and neck, liver or kidney cancer. The chain links TRBV6-1 to TRBJ2-7, with 7 positions matching TRBD1. The CDR3 spells CATRQGLTYEQYF. The CDR3 DNA reads TGTGCCACGCGACAGGGCCTCACCTACGAGCAGTACTTC.